This T cell receptor beta chain was sequenced in a study of shared clonotypes between healthy human individuals. In its sample, this clone was seen once. What it binds is unknown. Naive-designated CD8 cells lacked CD45RO, were positively enriched for CCR7, and omitted terminally differentiated effector memory CD45RA+ cells. The data were produced by immunoSEQ multiplex PCR, yet TCRdb's version contains in-frame clones alone and is incomplete. The sample includes about 580,000 clones, nearly 98% of them seen just once. This CDR3 is built from 16 residues. Germline V gene sequence: CDR1 SQVTM, CDR2 ANQGSEA. V lost 1 base to trimming and J lost 4 bases; unmatched junction nucleotides: 9. Regarding the study as a whole: Limitation of the genetic and exposure-history diversity represented came from the few donors.

Specimen: naive CD8+ T cells sorted from blood. This chain connects TRBV29-1 to TRBJ2-1, with 8 nucleotides matching TRBD2. The source is a man aged 25-45 years in good health. CDR3 sequence reads: CSVEVLAELPYNEQFF. The CDR3 coding sequence is TGCAGCGTTGAAGTACTAGCGGAGCTACCGTACAATGAGCAGTTCTTC.